This T cell receptor beta chain was captured by sequencing in a study of PD-1 blockade in classical Hodgkin lymphoma (dated by TCRdb to the early 2020s). Regarding the research as a whole: Nivolumab dosing was 3 mg/kg intravenously every 2 weeks, continuing until either disease progression or unacceptable toxicity. The study used TCR beta sequencing and CyTOF to define a peripheral blood immune signature of response to PD-1 blockade in classical Hodgkin lymphoma.

The sample's time point label, in plain terms: cycle 4 day 1 (C4D1), after less than 7 weeks of nivolumab. All trial patients had relapsed after autologous stem cell transplantation, with cohorts A, B and C differing in prior brentuximab vedotin exposure. The trial cohort included 45 to 65 patients with relapsed/refractory classical Hodgkin lymphoma, and each patient had a best overall response of complete response, partial response or progressive disease. Single-agent nivolumab was administered to trial patients in the multi-cohort phase II CheckMate 205 trial. An independent review committee assessed best overall response using the 2007 International Working Group response criteria. PBMCs from the trial were collected at three points: immediately before nivolumab initiation (C1D1), and during therapy at cycle 2 day 1 and cycle 4 day 1. Peripheral blood was collected in 8 mL Vacutainer Cell Preparation Tubes, from which PBMCs were isolated by centrifugation and then cryopreserved.

The Qiagen DNeasy kit was used to extract genomic DNA both from unsorted PBMCs and from the negatively selected CD4+ and CD8+ fractions. Using primers that anneal to V and J segments, immunoSEQ multiplex PCR amplified the TCR beta CDR3 regions. A synthetic immune receptor repertoire was used to minimize amplification bias, and any residual bias was removed computationally once sequencing was done. The source study handled its data this way. Custom Python scripts were used to quantify repertoire diversity as the Shannon entropy index. The unsorted, CD4+ and CD8+ repertoires were each analyzed separately, with the exception of combined analyses, where CD4+ and CD8+ sequences were merged in silico. Clonal expansion was defined as a frequency increase of at least 2-fold after treatment compared with C1D1, and clones undetected at baseline were assigned a pseudocount of 0.5. Singleton clones were defined as clones with 0 or 1 copy at C1D1, and non-singleton clones were defined as clones with 2 or more copies. Clones expanded in unsorted samples were assigned a CD4+, CD8+ or unknown annotation through matching of protein sequences in sorted samples from the same patient. Wilcoxon tests were applied to paired samples to test diversity changes from C1D1 to C4D1. Imported from immuneACCESS, the table was reduced by TCRdb to in-frame sequences with V and J called. These copies leave out some clones; in studies compared against another copy, an unresolved V gene accounts for under half, and the cause of the remainder is not known. That table is the source of V, J and clone size, and D and trimming were worked out from the DNA. The sample table lists over 25,000 clones, about 72% of them with a count of one. The ten largest clones take up under 4.5% of the sample.

The germline V gene encodes CDR1 SGHAT and CDR2 FQNNGV. There are 18 amino acids in the CDR3, from cysteine to phenylalanine inclusive. CDR3 DNA is the only sequence kept; it has 54 bases, read in frame from the first base. V ends up 2 bases short and J 3 bases short, with an unmatched junction base count of 11. Beyond this particular receptor, the publication reports: Baseline TCR diversity was reported to be lower in newly diagnosed patients than in healthy donors and to be lower still in relapsed/refractory patients. Patients starting nivolumab less than 1 year after ASCT had lower diversity and were excluded from later analyses to avoid confounding by immune reconstitution. Trial patients achieving complete response had baseline diversity similar to newly diagnosed patients, whereas partial responders and progressors had significantly lower diversity. By C4D1, a significant rise was seen in CD4+ TCR diversity but not in CD8+ TCR diversity (p=0.0027 vs p=0.16), and the rise was most apparent among complete responders (p=0.02). The study was restricted to a single clinical trial cohort, and the causes of repertoire differences, possibly disease activity or prior therapy, were left undefined.

Comment on this clone: Its cognate antigen has yet to be identified. No base qualities exist here, and no much larger clone lies one base off it.

Here the chain combines TRBV11-2 and TRBJ2-3; TRBD2 agrees with 10 junctional bases. This clonotype was sampled from a human donor with classical Hodgkin lymphoma. The sequenced sample was peripheral blood mononuclear cells (PBMCs), obtained before the fourth cycle of nivolumab. In nucleotides, the sequence is TGTGCCAGCAGCTTAACCTCCGGGGGAGCGGGAGGGACAGATACGCAGTATTTT. Translated, it gives CASSLTSGGAGGTDTQYF.